This T cell receptor beta chain is from a study of response to subunit inactivated influenza vaccine. Study-level results: A suggestion made by the authors is that each seasonal influenza vaccination recruits few new T cells.

TCRdb redid the calling of the RT-PCR reads with MiXCR, one entry per CDR3 protein. The sample lists 650,000 to 700,000 distinct CDR3 sequences; 15% to 18% were seen once. The CDR3 spans 14 residues. The germline V gene has CDR1 SGHRS and CDR2 YFSETQ. This clonotype was picked up many times. Its specificity is not known. One junction end does not reproduce the germline sequence, and a read error may be involved. This clonotype was obtained from a man aged 50 to 60 who received an inactivated influenza vaccine. This chain connects TRBV5-1 to TRBJ2-2, with unresolved D. Sequences were derived from PBMCs from blood, sampled 12 days after vaccination. The CDR3, as DNA: TGTGCCAGCAGCTTATTAGGGAACACCGGGGAGCTGTTTTTT. Protein sequence: CASSLLGNTGELFF.